The 3 T cell receptor beta chains given below trace back to one sample, sequenced in a study of blood T cell repertoires in COVID-19. Data came from immunoSEQ multiplex PCR; TCRdb stores just in-frame clones and leaves some out. The sample yields approximately 300,000 clones, about 82% seen once. The material sequenced was peripheral blood. All receptors derive from a woman aged 45-65 years with acute or convalescent COVID-19.

This chain links TRBV28 with TRBJ2-4; D remains unclear. V dropped 9 bases and J dropped 1 base, with 10 bases sitting between them. CDR1 and CDR2 (germline): MDHEN, SYDVKM. CDR3 size: 13 residues. CDR3 loop: CASRGEAKNIQYF. The CDR3 DNA is TGTGCCAGTCGAGGAGAGGCCAAAAACATTCAGTACTTC. Combining the CDR3 with reference TRBV28 and TRBJ2-4 gives the whole variable domain DVKVTQSSRYLVKRTGEKVFLECVQDMDHENMFWYRQDPGLGLRLIYFSYDVKMKEKGDIPEGYSVSREKKERFSLILESASTNQTSMYLCASRGEAKNIQYFGAGTRLSVL.

The rearrangement joins TRBV3-1 (or the pseudogene TRBV3-2) to TRBJ1-2; D might be TRBD1 (5 bases). The CDR3 consists of 13 residues. The germline gives CDR1 LGHDT, CDR2 YNNKEL (reference sequence). V was cut by 4 bases and J by 2 bases, with 8 bases left in between. CDR3: CASSLNRNYGYTF. The DNA of the CDR3 is TGTGCCAGCAGCCTTAACAGGAACTATGGCTACACCTTC.

The V call is TRBV15, the J call TRBJ2-2; 7 bases fit TRBD2. V shed 3 bases and J 5 bases; nucleotides not matched to a gene: 6. Germline CDR1 LNHNV, CDR2 YYDKDF (reference sequence). The CDR3 is made up of 15 amino acids. DNA for the CDR3: TGTGCCACCAGCAGCGGGACTATGCATACCGGGGAGCTGTTTTTT. Protein sequence: CATSSGTMHTGELFF.